This TCR beta chain was recovered during a study of T cells in Graves' hyperthyroidism and ophthalmopathy. Turning to the study itself: Specimen type is peripheral blood, collected at initial diagnosis prior to any treatment. Findings of the study overall: Most thyroid-expanded clonotypes above 0.001 were also found in blood.

Turning to this clonotype: Its antigen is not known.

Using RNA transcripts as the source, TCR beta CDR3 regions were amplified. The study used the HTBI primer set for a first-round RT-PCR of the TCR CDR3. MiXCR, applied by TCRdb to the multiplex PCR reads, yields one record per CDR3 protein. The sample consists of hundreds of thousands of distinct CDR3 sequences, approximately 15% of them appearing once. A patient was excluded if there was uncontrolled infection, other autoimmune disease, pregnancy or lactation. Fresh peripheral blood, 7.5 to 10 ml, yielded the PBMCs. Looked up from germline, CDR1 is SGHTA and CDR2 is FQGNSA. CDR3 size: 13 residues. V was pared by 11 bases and J by 5 bases, with 7 bases of the junction left unmatched.

Specimen: blood. The chain joins TRBV7-2 to TRBJ2-2, with TRBD2 matching over 8 bases. The sequence was collected from a woman aged 25 to 45 with Graves' hyperthyroidism that later progressed to Graves' ophthalmopathy. CDR3 residues: CAGSGGTTGELFF. Written as DNA, the CDR3 is TGTGCCGGATCGGGGGGGACGACCGGGGAGCTGTTTTTT.